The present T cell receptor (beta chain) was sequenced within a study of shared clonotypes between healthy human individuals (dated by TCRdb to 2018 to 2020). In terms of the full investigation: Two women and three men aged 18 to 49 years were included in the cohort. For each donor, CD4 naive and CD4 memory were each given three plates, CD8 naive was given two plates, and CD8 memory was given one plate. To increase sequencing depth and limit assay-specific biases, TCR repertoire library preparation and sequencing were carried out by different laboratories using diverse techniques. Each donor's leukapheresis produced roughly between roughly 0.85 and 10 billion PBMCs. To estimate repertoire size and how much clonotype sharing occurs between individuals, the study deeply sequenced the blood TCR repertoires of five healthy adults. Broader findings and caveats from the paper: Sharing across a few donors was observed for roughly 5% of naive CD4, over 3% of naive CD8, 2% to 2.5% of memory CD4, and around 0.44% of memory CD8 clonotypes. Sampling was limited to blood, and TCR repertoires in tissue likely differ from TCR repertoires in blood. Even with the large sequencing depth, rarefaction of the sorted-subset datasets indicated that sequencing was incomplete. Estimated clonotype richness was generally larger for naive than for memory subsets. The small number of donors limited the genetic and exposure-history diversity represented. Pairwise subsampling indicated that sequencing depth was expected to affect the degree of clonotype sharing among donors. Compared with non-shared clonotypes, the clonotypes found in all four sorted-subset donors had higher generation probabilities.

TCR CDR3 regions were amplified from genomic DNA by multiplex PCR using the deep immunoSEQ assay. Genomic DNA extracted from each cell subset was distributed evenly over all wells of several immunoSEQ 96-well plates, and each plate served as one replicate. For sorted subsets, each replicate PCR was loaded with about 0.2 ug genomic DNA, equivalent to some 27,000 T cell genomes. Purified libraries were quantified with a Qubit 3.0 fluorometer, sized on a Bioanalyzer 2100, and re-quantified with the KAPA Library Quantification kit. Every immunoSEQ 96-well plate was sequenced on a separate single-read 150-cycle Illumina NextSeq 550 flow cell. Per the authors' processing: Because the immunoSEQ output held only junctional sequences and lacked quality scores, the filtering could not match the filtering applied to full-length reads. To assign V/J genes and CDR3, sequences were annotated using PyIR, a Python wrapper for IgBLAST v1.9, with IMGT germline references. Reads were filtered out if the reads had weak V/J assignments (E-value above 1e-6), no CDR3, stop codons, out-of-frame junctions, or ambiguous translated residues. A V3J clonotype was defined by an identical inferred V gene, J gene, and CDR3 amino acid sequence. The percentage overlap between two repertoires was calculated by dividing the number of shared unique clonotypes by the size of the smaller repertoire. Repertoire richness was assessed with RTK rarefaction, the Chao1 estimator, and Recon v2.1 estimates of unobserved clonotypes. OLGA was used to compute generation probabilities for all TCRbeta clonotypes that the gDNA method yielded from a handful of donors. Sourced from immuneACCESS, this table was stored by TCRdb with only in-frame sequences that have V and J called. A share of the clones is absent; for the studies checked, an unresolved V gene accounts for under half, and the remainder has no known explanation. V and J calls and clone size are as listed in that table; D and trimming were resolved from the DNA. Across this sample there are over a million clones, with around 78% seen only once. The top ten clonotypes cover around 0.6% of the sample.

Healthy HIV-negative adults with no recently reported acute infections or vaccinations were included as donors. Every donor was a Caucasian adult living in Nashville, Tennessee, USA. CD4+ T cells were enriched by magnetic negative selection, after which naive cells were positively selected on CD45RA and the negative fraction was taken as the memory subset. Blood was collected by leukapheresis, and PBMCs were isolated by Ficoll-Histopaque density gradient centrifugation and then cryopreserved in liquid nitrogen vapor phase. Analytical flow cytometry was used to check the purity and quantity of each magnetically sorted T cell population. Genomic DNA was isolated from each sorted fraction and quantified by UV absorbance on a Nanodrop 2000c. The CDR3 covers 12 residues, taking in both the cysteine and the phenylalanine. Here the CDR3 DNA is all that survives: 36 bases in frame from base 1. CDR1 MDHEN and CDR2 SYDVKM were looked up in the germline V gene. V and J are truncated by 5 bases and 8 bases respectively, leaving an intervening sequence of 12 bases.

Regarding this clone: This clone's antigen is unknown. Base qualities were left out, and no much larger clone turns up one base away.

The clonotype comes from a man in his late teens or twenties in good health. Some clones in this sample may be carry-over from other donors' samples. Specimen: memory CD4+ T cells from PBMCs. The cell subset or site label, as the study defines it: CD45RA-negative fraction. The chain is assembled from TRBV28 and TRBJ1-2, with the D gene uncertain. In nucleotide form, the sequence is TGTGCCAGCAGTCCACCCGTGTTGGGCTACACCTTC. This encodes CASSPPVLGYTF.